The 5 T cell receptor beta chains below were found in one sample sequenced in a study of blood T cell repertoires in COVID-19. Sequencing used immunoSEQ multiplex PCR; TCRdb keeps in-frame clones, though not all of them. This table holds 300,000 to 450,000 clones, around 87% found once. Sequencing used PBMCs or T cells enriched from blood (not recorded which). Receptors originate from a young man who had recovered from COVID-19.

The CDR3 nucleotides are TGTGCCAGCAGCTTGGGTCGGGGGGACTCCTACAATGAGCAGTTCTTC. This sequence encodes CASSLGRGDSYNEQFF. The rearrangement joins TRBV5-4 to TRBJ2-1, with 7 bases that match TRBD2. The CDR3 spans 16 residues. Trimming removed 0 bases from V and 0 bases from J; junction bases left unmatched: 3. The germline V gene encodes CDR1 SGHNT and CDR2 YYREEE (reference sequence).

This clone was counted a single time. The V gene is TRBV30, the J gene TRBJ1-3; D gene uncertain. Germline loops: CDR1 GTSNPN, CDR2 SVGIG (reference sequence). There are 13 residues in the CDR3. Trimming removed 7 bases from V and 0 bases from J, with 10 bases in between. DNA for the CDR3: TGTGCCTCCTCCGGGAGCTCTGGAAACACCATATATTTT. It is translated as CASSGSSGNTIYF.

The chain has TRBV18 and TRBJ2-1; 7 nucleotides align to TRBD2. The CDR3 runs 15 residues. J gave up 7 bases and V 3 bases, and 9 bases lay outside the gene matches. In germline, CDR1 is KGHSH, CDR2 LQKENI. The CDR3 nucleotides are TGTGCCAGCTCACCCCGGGGACTATATATGAATGAGCAGTTCTTC. Residues: CASSPRGLYMNEQFF. The full variable domain, its missing parts supplied by reference TRBV18 and TRBJ2-1, is NAGVMQNPRHLVRRRGQEARLRCSPMKGHSHVYWYRQLPEEGLKFMVYLQKENIIDESGMPKERFSAEFPKEGPSILRIQQVVRGDSAAYFCASSPRGLYMNEQFFGPGTRLTVL.

The chain is built from TRBV25-1 and TRBJ1-1; TRBD1 is a possible D gene (5 bases). The CDR3 has 13 amino acids. Germline V gene sequence: CDR1 MGHDK, CDR2 SYGVNS. Trimming pared 5 bases from V and 2 bases from J, leaving 9 bases between. CDR3 DNA sequence: TGTGCCAGCAGTCCTCAGGGAAACACTGAAGCTTTCTTT. As protein: CASSPQGNTEAFF.

The chain uses TRBV19 and TRBJ1-1; TRBD1 matches at 9 bases. Germline trimming cut 3 bases from V and 1 base from J; bases unmatched to any gene: 21. Germline V CDR1 and CDR2: LNHDA, SQIVND (reference sequence). This CDR3 contains 21 residues. The CDR3 DNA sequence: TGTGCCAGTAGTATTGTAGGATACTACAGGGGGCTCAAAGGTCCGAACACTGAAGCTTTCTTT. This translates into CASSIVGYYRGLKGPNTEAFF.